A single sample is the source of the 18 T cell receptor beta chains below, sequenced in a study of CD8 T cells in Susac syndrome. Reverse transcription of 0.5 to 1 ug RNA was carried out with random hexamers. MiXCR was run by TCRdb on the immunoSEQ multiplex PCR reads, yielding one entry per CDR3 protein. The table lists some 160,000 distinct CDR3 sequences, 92% of them singletons. The sample consisted of CD4+ T cells from PBMCs. These TCRs come from a human donor in good health.

The sample holds a few counts of this clonotype. The V call is TRBV5-1, the J call TRBJ2-7; TRBD2 is a possible D gene (6 bases). The CDR3 loop spans 15 amino acids. Between the trimmed V and J ends, which lost 4 bases and 4 bases, there was a span of 18 bases. The V gene's germline CDR1 is SGHRS and CDR2 YFSETQ. The CDR3 DNA sequence: TGCGCCAGCAGCCCTCCATGGACTAACCAATACGAGCAGTACTTC. Encoded protein: CASSPPWTNQYEQYF.

The chain combines TRBV9 with TRBJ2-1, with D possibly being TRBD2 (5 bases). V gave up 0 bases and J gave up 8 bases, with 15 bases separating them. The germline gives CDR1 SGDLS, CDR2 YYNGEE. CDR3 length: 15 residues. In DNA, the CDR3 is TGTGCCAGCAGCGTAGCGGCGGGTGTTCCTCATGAGCAGTTCTTC. This gives the protein CASSVAAGVPHEQFF.

The V call is TRBV2, the J call TRBJ2-5; 8 bases are a match to TRBD2. The CDR3 has 15 residues. Germline V gene sequence: CDR1 SNHLY, CDR2 FYNNEI. The trim removed 4 bases at V and 4 bases at J, leaving 8 bases unmatched. In DNA, the CDR3 is TGTGCCAGCAGTGTTGTGGCGGGGGGCGGAGAGACCCAGTACTTC. Its protein is CASSVVAGGGETQYF.

The chain employs TRBV11-2 and TRBJ2-1; the D is unclear. Germline V gene lookup returns CDR1 SGHAT and CDR2 FQNNGV. This CDR3 is built from 14 residues. The ends were cut back, 3 bases at V and 2 bases at J, with 8 bases in the middle. CDR3 loop: CASSFGRAYNEQFF. The CDR3 nucleotides read TGTGCCAGCAGCTTTGGTAGAGCCTACAATGAGCAGTTCTTC.

The V call is TRBV7-2, the J call TRBJ2-5; D is uncertain. The CDR3 is 15 residues long. In germline, CDR1 is SGHTA, CDR2 FQGNSA. The V gene lost 5 bases and the J gene lost 5 bases, with 18 bases spanning the gap. The CDR3 coding sequence is TGTGCCAGCAGCCCCTTTGGGCAGAAAGGGGAGACCCAGTACTTC. Its translation: CASSPFGQKGETQYF.

The chain carries TRBV20-1 and TRBJ1-5, with D unclear. Germline V gene data show CDR1 as DFQATT and CDR2 as SNEGSKA (reference sequence). The CDR3 contains 13 residues. Deletions cut 1 base from V and 4 bases from J, with 8 bases between. The CDR3 DNA sequence: TGCAGTGCTAGAGTACAGCCGAATCAGCCCCAGCATTTT. Encoded protein: CSARVQPNQPQHF.

The CDR3 is CATSDLPGIHNEQFF. The CDR3 coding sequence is TGTGCCACCAGTGATTTGCCAGGGATCCACAATGAGCAGTTCTTC. The rearrangement joins TRBV24-1 to TRBJ2-1, with D perhaps TRBD1 (5 bases). There are 15 residues in the CDR3. The germline V gene has CDR1 KGHDR and CDR2 SFDVKD. The V and J ends lost 0 bases and 5 bases respectively, with 10 bases between them.

CDR3 residues: CASSSAGYSNTEAFF. CDR3 nucleotides: TGCGCCAGCAGCTCGGCAGGGTATTCAAACACTGAAGCTTTCTTT. The rearrangement uses TRBV5-1 and TRBJ1-1; the D gene is possibly TRBD1 (5 bases). This CDR3 region has 15 residues. Germline loops: CDR1 SGHRS, CDR2 YFSETQ. V was clipped by 3 bases and J by 2 bases, with 14 bases between them.

The rearrangement uses TRBV28 and TRBJ2-1, with 8 bases fitting TRBD2. The V and J ends lost 6 bases and 2 bases, in that order; junction bases with no gene match: 6. There are 15 residues in the CDR3. Germline V gene sequence: CDR1 MDHEN, CDR2 SYDVKM. CDR3 sequence reads: CASSPSGRPYNEQFF. In DNA, the CDR3 is TGTGCCAGCAGCCCGAGCGGGAGACCCTACAATGAGCAGTTCTTC.

This clonotype has just one count. The V and J genes are TRBV7-8 and TRBJ1-1, with D unresolved. The V and J ends lost 1 base and 4 bases respectively, with 4 bases between them. Per the germline V gene, CDR1 is SGHVS and CDR2 is FQNEAQ. This CDR3 has 12 residues. Here the CDR3 reads CASSLGLTEAFF. CDR3 in DNA: TGTGCCAGCAGCTTAGGACTCACTGAAGCTTTCTTT.

The chain links TRBV3-1 to TRBJ2-1; a possible D gene is TRBD1 (6 bases). The CDR3 extends over 16 amino acids. Between the trimmed V and J ends, which lost 3 bases and 7 bases, there was a span of 19 bases. Germline V lookup: CDR1 LGHDT, CDR2 YNNKEL (reference sequence). This CDR3 is CASSHPTGSQRNEQFF. The CDR3 nucleotides read TGTGCCAGCAGCCACCCTACAGGGAGTCAGAGGAATGAGCAGTTCTTC.

The chain joins TRBV27 to TRBJ2-7, with TRBD2 identical over 11 bases. The germline gives CDR1 MNHEY, CDR2 SMNVEV (reference sequence). The length of the CDR3 is 15 residues. The V and J ends lost 2 bases and 4 bases, in that order; junction bases with no gene match: 4. CDR3 in DNA: TGTGCCAGCAGTTTAACGACTAGCGGGACGTACGAGCAGTACTTC. Protein product: CASSLTTSGTYEQYF.

This rearrangement joins TRBV10-2 to TRBJ2-2, with D possibly TRBD1 on 5 matching bases. V lost 3 bases and J 6 bases, leaving 20 bases between the germline ends. The CDR3 is made up of 17 amino acids. The germline V gene encodes CDR1 WSHSY and CDR2 SAAADI. The CDR3 sequence: CASSDSPRGWLSGELFF. For the CDR3, the DNA is TGCGCCAGCAGTGACTCCCCTAGGGGATGGTTGTCCGGGGAGCTGTTTTTT.

The V call is TRBV6-6, the J call TRBJ1-1; the D gene is possibly TRBD1 (6 bases). Germline V lookup: CDR1 MNHNY, CDR2 SVGAGI (reference sequence). V was shortened by 2 bases and J by 2 bases, with 9 bases between the two germline ends. CDR3 size: 14 residues. The CDR3 protein is CASSYPQGNTEAFF. Written as DNA, the CDR3 is TGTGCCAGCAGTTACCCACAGGGAAACACTGAAGCTTTCTTT.

The chain combines TRBV6-5 with TRBJ1-4; D is unresolved. V was pared by 2 bases and J by 7 bases, with 20 bases between. Looked up from germline, CDR1 is MNHEY and CDR2 is SVGAGI. The CDR3 is made up of 17 amino acids. CDR3 bases: TGTGCCAGCAGTTACCAACCTGACCTCCGCGCGGGTGAAAAACTGTTTTTT. As protein: CASSYQPDLRAGEKLFF.

The chain links TRBV10-3 to TRBJ1-1; no reliable D call. The V gene's germline CDR1 is ENHRY and CDR2 SYGVKD. This CDR3 spans 14 amino acids. V shed 2 bases and J shed 3 bases, with 10 bases lying between them. The CDR3 spells CAISEPTRDTEAFF. CDR3 coding DNA: TGTGCCATCAGTGAGCCGACTCGGGACACTGAAGCTTTCTTT.

CDR3 region: CAISSGSPGELFF. The CDR3 DNA reads TGTGCCATCAGTTCAGGGTCCCCCGGGGAGCTGTTTTTT. This chain links TRBV10-3 with TRBJ2-2; D is perhaps TRBD1 (5 bases). V was trimmed by 5 bases and J by 6 bases, leaving 10 bases between them. The CDR3 loop spans 13 amino acids. Germline CDR1 ENHRY, CDR2 SYGVKD.

V is TRBV29-1 and J is TRBJ2-1; D possibly uses TRBD1 or TRBD2 (5 bases each). This CDR3 is built from 11 residues. Trimming cost V 6 bases and J 4 bases, with 7 bases left between them. Germline CDR1 and CDR2: SQVTM and ANQGSEA. Here the CDR3 DNA reads TGCAGCGTGGGGGATTACAATGAGCAGTTCTTC. It specifies CSVGDYNEQFF.